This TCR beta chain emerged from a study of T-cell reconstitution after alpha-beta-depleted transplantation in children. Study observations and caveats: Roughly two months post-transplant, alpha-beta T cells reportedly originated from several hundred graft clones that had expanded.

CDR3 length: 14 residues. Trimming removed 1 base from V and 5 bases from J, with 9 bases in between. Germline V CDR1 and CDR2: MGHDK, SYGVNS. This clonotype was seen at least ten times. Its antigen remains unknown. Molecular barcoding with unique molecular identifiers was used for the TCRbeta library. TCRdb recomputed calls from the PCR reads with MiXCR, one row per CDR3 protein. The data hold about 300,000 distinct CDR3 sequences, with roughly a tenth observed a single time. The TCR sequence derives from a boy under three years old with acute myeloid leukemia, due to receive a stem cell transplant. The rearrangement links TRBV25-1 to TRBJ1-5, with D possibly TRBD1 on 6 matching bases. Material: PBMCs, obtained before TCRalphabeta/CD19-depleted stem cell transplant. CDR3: CASSESGAHQPQHF. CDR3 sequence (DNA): TGTGCCAGCAGTGAATCGGGGGCGCATCAGCCCCAGCATTTT.